The entry below describes one T cell receptor (beta chain). The sample belongs to a study of blood T cell repertoires in COVID-19. About the study: There were acute and convalescent COVID-19 samples, and they came from the United States, Italy and Spain.

Germline values: CDR1 SGHNT, CDR2 YYREEE (reference sequence). This CDR3 is 16 amino acids long. The J segment lost 1 base and the V segment lost 3 bases, leaving 8 bases of the junction unmatched. Authors' data handling: Estimated nucleated cell counts came from reference gene primer amplification. Measured with immunoSEQ multiplex PCR; TCRdb has only the in-frame clones, and not every one. V and J calls and clone size are those listed in that table; D and trimming were worked out from the DNA. The sample consists of about 300,000 clones, 85% to 90% of them appearing once. The TCR was taken from a man aged 25-40 years who had recovered from COVID-19. The material sequenced was PBMCs or T cells enriched from blood (not recorded which). V and J are TRBV5-4 and TRBJ2-3; 7 bases are shared with TRBD1. CDR3 DNA sequence: TGTGCCAGCAGCTCCGTCCGGGACAGTCGCACAGATACGCAGTATTTT. Translating it yields CASSSVRDSRTDTQYF.